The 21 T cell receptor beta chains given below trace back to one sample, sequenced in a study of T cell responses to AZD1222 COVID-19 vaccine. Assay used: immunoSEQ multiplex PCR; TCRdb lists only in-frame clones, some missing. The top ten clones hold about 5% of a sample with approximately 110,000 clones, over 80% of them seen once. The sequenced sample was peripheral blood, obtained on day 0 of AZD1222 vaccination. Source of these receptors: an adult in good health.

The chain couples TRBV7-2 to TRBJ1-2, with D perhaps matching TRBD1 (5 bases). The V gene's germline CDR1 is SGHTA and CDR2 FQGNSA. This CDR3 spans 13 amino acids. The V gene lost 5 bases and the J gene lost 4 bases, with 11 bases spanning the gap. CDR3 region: CASSPGLSYGYTF. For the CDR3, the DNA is TGTGCCAGCAGCCCGGGACTGAGCTATGGCTACACCTTC.

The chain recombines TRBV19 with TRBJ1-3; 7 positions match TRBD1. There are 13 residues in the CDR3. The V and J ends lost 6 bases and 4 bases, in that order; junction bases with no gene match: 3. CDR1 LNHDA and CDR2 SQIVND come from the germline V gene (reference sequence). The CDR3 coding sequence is TGTGCCAGTAGGCAGGGGGTCGGAAACACCATATATTTT. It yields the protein CASRQGVGNTIYF.

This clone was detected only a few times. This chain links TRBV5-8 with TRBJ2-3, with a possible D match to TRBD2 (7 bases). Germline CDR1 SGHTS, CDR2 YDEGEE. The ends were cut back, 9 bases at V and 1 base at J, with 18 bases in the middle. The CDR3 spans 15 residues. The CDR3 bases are TGTGCCACCCCCCCTGGGCGGGGGCGCACAGATACGCAGTATTTT. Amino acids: CATPPGRGRTDTQYF.

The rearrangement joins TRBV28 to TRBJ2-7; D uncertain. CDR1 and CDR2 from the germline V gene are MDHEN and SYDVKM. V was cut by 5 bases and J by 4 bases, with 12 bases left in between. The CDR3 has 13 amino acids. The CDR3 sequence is CASSGPVGYEQYF. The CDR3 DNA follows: TGTGCCAGCAGTGGGCCCGTTGGGTACGAGCAGTACTTC.

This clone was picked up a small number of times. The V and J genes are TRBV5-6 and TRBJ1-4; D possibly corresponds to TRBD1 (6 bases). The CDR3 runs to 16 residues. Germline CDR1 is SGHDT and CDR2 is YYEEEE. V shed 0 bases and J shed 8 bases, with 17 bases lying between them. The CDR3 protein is CASSLGIQGGVEKLFF. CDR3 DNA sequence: TGTGCCAGCAGCTTGGGTATACAGGGCGGGGTAGAAAAACTGTTTTTT.

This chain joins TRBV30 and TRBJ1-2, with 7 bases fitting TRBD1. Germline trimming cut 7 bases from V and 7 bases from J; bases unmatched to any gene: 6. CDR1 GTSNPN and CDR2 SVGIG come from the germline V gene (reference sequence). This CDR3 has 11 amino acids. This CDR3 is CALKQGPGYTF. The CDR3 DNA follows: TGTGCCTTAAAACAGGGGCCTGGCTACACCTTC. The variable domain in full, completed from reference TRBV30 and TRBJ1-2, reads SQTIHQWPATLVQPVGSPLSLECTVEGTSNPNLYWYRQAAGRGLQLLFYSVGIGQISSEVPQNLSASRPQDRQFILSSKKLLLSDSGFYLCALKQGPGYTFGSGTRLTVV.

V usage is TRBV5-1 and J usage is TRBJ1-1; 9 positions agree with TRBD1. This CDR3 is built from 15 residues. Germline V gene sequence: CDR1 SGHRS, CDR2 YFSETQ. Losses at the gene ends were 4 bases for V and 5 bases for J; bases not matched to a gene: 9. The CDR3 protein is CASSLYGGQGTEAFF. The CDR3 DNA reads TGCGCCAGCAGCCTGTACGGCGGACAGGGGACTGAAGCTTTCTTT.

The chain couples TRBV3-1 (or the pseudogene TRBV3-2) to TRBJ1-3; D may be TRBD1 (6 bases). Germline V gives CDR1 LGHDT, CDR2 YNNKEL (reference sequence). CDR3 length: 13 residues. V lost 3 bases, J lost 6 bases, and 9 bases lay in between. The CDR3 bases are TGTGCCAGCAGCCAGAGGGGGGAAAACACCATATATTTT. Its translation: CASSQRGENTIYF.

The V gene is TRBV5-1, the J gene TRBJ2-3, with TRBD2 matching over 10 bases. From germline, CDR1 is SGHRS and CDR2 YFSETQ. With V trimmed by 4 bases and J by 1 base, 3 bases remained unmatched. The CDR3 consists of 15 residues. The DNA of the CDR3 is TGCGCCAGCAGCCCTGGACTAGCGGGCACAGATACGCAGTATTTT. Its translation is CASSPGLAGTDTQYF.

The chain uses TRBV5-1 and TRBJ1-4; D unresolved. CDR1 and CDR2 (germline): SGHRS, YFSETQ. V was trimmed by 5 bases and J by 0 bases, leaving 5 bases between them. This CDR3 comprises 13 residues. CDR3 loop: CASRGSTNEKLFF. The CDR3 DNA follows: TGCGCCAGCAGGGGTTCAACTAATGAAAAACTGTTTTTT.

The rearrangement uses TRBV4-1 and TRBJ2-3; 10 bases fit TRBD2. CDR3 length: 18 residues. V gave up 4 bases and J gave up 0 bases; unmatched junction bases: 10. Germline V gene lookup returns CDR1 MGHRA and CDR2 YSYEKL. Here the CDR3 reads CASSRPGTSVTSTDTQYF. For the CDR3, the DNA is TGCGCCAGCAGCCGCCCCGGGACTAGCGTTACTAGCACAGATACGCAGTATTTT.

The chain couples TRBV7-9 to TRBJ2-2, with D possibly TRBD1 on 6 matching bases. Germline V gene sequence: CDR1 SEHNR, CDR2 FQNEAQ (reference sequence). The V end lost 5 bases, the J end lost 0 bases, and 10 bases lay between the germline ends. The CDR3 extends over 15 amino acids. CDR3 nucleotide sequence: TGTGCCAGCAGCCCCGGGACACCGAACACCGGGGAGCTGTTTTTT. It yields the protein CASSPGTPNTGELFF.

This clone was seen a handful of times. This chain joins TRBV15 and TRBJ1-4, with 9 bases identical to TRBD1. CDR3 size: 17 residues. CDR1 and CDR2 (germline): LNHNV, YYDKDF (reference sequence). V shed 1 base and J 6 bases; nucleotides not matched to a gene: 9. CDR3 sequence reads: CATSRAGQGRDDEKLFF. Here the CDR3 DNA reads TGTGCCACCAGCAGAGCCGGACAGGGGCGGGATGATGAAAAACTGTTTTTT. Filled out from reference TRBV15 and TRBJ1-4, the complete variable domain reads DAMVIQNPRYQVTQFGKPVTLSCSQTLNHNVMYWYQQKSSQAPKLLFHYYDKDFNNEADTPDNFQSRRPNTSFCFLDIRSPGLGDTAMYLCATSRAGQGRDDEKLFFGSGTQLSVL.

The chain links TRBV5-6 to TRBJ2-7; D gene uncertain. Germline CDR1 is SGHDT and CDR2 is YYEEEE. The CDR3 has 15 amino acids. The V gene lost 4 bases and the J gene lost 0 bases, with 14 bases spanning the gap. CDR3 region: CASSPRWASSYEQYF. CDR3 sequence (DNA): TGTGCCAGCAGCCCGCGGTGGGCTAGCTCCTACGAGCAGTACTTC.

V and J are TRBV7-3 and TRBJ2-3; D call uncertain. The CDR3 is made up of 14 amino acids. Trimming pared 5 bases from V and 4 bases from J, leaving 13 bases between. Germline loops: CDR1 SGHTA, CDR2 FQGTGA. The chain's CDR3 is CASSPHSRADTQYF. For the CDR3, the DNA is TGTGCCAGCAGCCCACACTCCCGCGCAGATACGCAGTATTTT. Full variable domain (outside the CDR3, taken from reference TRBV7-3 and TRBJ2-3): GAGVSQTPSNKVTEKGKYVELRCDPISGHTALYWYRQSLGQGPEFLIYFQGTGAADDSGLPNDRFFAVRPEGSVSTLKIQRTERGDSAVYLCASSPHSRADTQYFGPGTRLTVL.

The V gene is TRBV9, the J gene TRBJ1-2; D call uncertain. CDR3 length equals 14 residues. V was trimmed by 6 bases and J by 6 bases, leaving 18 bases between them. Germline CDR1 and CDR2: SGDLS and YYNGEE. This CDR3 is CASNGREGGNGYTF. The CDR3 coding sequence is TGTGCCAGCAACGGTCGGGAGGGAGGAAATGGCTACACCTTC. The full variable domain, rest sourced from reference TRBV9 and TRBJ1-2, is DSGVTQTPKHLITATGQRVTLRCSPRSGDLSVYWYQQSLDQGLQFLIQYYNGEERAKGNILERFSAQQFPDLHSELNLSSLELGDSALYFCASNGREGGNGYTFGSGTRLTVV.

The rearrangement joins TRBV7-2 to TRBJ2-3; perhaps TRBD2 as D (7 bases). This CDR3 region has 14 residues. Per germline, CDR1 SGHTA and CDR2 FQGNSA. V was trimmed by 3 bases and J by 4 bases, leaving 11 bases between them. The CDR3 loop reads CASSFGGPSDTQYF. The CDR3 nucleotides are TGTGCCAGCAGCTTCGGGGGGCCGTCAGATACGCAGTATTTT.

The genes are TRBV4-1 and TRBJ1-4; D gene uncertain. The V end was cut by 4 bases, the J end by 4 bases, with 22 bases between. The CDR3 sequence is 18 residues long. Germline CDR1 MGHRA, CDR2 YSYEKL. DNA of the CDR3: TGCGCCAGCAGCCGCTTCGCCGCAGGAGGAGGGCTTAATGAAAAACTGTTTTTT. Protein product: CASSRFAAGGGLNEKLFF.

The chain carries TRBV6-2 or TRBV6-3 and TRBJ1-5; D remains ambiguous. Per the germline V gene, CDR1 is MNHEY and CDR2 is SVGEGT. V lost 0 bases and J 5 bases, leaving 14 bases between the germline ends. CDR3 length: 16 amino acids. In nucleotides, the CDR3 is TGTGCCAGCAGTTACTCCAGGCAGGCGGTGGATCAGCCCCAGCATTTT. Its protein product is CASSYSRQAVDQPQHF.

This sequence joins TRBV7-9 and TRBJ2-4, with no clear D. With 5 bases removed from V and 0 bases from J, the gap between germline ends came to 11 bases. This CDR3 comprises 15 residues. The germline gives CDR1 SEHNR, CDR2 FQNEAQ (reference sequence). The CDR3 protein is CASSPPILAKNIQYF. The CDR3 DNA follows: TGTGCCAGCAGCCCCCCGATCCTAGCCAAAAACATTCAGTACTTC.

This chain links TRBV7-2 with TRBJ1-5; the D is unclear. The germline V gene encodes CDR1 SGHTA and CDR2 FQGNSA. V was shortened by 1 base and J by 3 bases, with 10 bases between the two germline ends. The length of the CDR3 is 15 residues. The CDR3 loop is CASSLGAALNQPQHF. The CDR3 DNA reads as TGTGCCAGCAGCTTAGGGGCTGCCCTCAATCAGCCCCAGCATTTT.